A selection of T cell receptor beta chains follows, all from one sample in a study of shared clonotypes between healthy human individuals. Clones were read by immunoSEQ multiplex PCR, and TCRdb kept only the in-frame ones, dropping some. The sample shows 2.3 million or so clones, 80% to 95% of them seen only once. Specimen: naive CD4+ T cells from PBMCs. These receptors originate from a man in his late teens or twenties in good health. Some clones in this sample may be carry-over from other donors' samples. CDR3s include the opening cysteine and the closing phenylalanine or tryptophan. A D gene is named only where the DNA matches it firmly. Clone sizes are given selectively: once, few, many, or a class where the clone is expanded.

>-|TRBJ1-3|TRBV5-6|-
CASSLRGGGNTIYF
TGTGCCAGCAGCTTGAGGGGGGGTGGAAACACCATATATTTT
>-|TRBJ1-1|TRBV27|few
CASSLEGNTEAFF
TGTGCCAGCAGTTTAGAGGGGAACACTGAAGCTTTCTTT
>TRBD2|TRBJ2-1|TRBV6-1|-
CASSGYLAGSYNEQFF
TGTGCCAGCAGTGGCTATCTAGCGGGGTCCTACAATGAGCAGTTCTTC
>TRBD1|TRBJ2-7|TRBV15|-
CATSRETGGSYEQYF
TGTGCCACCAGCAGAGAGACAGGGGGCTCCTACGAGCAGTACTTC
>TRBD1|TRBJ1-2|TRBV5-4|-
CASSSPGQNLYGYTF
TGTGCCAGCAGCTCTCCGGGACAGAACCTTTATGGCTACACCTTC
>-|TRBJ2-1|TRBV28|-
CASGGTYNEQFF
TGTGCCAGCGGCGGAACCTACAATGAGCAGTTCTTC
>TRBD2|TRBJ2-1|TRBV18|-
CASSPLAGTTYNEQFF
TGTGCCAGCTCACCCTTAGCGGGGACAACATACAATGAGCAGTTCTTC
>-|TRBJ1-4|TRBV5-1|once
CASSRGDEANEKLFF
TGCGCCAGCAGCCGGGGGGACGAAGCTAATGAAAAACTGTTTTTT
>-|TRBJ2-6|TRBV28|-
CASRGGGSGANVLTF
TGTGCCAGCAGGGGAGGGGGATCTGGGGCCAACGTCCTGACTTTC
>-|TRBJ1-1|TRBV15|few
CATSKEVNTEAFF
TGTGCCACCAGCAAAGAAGTGAACACTGAAGCTTTCTTT
>-|TRBJ1-3|TRBV9|-
CASSVGSPRSGNTIYF
TGTGCCAGCAGCGTAGGCAGTCCCCGATCTGGAAACACCATATATTTT
>-|TRBJ1-2|TRBV2|-
CASSETLAPLGGYTF
TGTGCCAGCAGTGAAACCTTGGCCCCCTTGGGTGGCTACACCTTC
>TRBD1|TRBJ2-1|TRBV4-1|-
CASSSIGQGAWNEQFF
TGCGCCAGCAGCTCGATTGGACAGGGGGCTTGGAATGAGCAGTTCTTC
>-|TRBJ2-7|TRBV15|-
CATSREAFAYEQYF
TGTGCCACCAGCAGAGAGGCTTTTGCCTACGAGCAGTACTTC
>-|TRBJ2-7|TRBV6-5|-
CASSNRPGTEQYF
TGTGCCAGCAGTAATCGGCCCGGGACCGAGCAGTACTTC
>-|TRBJ1-2|TRBV30|-
CAWSVKVPIYGYTF
TGTGCCTGGAGTGTAAAGGTCCCGATCTATGGCTACACCTTC
>-|TRBJ1-1|TRBV5-1|-
CASSYGDMGTEAFF
TGCGCCAGCAGCTACGGGGACATGGGCACTGAAGCTTTCTTT